This T cell receptor beta chain derives from a study of T-cell memory formation after mild COVID-19. In regard to this clonotype: What it recognizes is unknown.

V was cut by 1 base and J by 8 bases, with 12 bases left in between. This CDR3 is 13 amino acids long. Germline V gene sequence: CDR1 SGHNT, CDR2 YYREEE (reference sequence). The TCR alpha and TCR beta cDNA libraries, bearing sample barcodes and UMIs, were generated by 5'RACE using constant-segment primers. One entry per CDR3 protein, called by TCRdb with MiXCR from the 5' RACE reads. Counted here are 280,000 or so distinct CDR3 sequences, around 17% occurring once; the ten biggest clones make up about 23%. Study-level results: Researchers found some responding clones in pre-infection memory, a sign that cross-reactive memory joined.

V usage is TRBV5-4 and J usage is TRBJ1-2; no definite D call. This TCR came from a man aged 18 to 30 who had mild COVID-19 (a few samples of this study predate the infection). Cell type and time point are not known. The source material was PBMCs or a T cell subset sorted from them (not recorded which). CDR3 region: CASSLNTPGGYTF. Written as DNA, the CDR3 is TGTGCCAGCAGCTTGAACACCCCTGGGGGCTACACCTTC.